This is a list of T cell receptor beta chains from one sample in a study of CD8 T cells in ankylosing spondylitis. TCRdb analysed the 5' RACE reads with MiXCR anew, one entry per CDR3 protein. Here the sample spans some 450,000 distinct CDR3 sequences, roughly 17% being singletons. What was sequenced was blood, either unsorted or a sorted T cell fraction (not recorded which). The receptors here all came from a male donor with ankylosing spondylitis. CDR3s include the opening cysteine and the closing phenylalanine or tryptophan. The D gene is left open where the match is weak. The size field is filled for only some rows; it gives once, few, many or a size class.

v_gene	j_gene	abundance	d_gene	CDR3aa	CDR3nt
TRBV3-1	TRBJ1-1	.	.	CASRPRGVGRGWTEAFF	TGTGCCAGCAGACCAAGAGGGGTCGGGAGGGGGTGGACTGAAGCTTTCTTT
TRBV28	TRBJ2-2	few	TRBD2	CASRATSGRDHGELFF	TGTGCCAGCAGGGCAACTAGCGGGAGGGATCACGGGGAGCTGTTTTTT
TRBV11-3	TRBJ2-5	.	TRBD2	CASSSYFSGGARETQYF	TGTGCCAGCAGCTCCTACTTTAGCGGGGGGGCCCGGGAGACCCAGTACTTC
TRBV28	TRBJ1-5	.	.	CASSLSSFRGGPNSNQPQHF	TGTGCCAGCAGTTTATCTTCCTTCAGGGGAGGGCCCAATAGCAATCAGCCCCAGCATTTT
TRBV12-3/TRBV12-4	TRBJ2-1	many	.	CASSPKGGGYNEQFF	TGTGCCAGCAGTCCAAAAGGGGGGGGTTACAATGAGCAGTTCTTC
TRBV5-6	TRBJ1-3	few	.	CASSQDWSSGNTIYF	TGTGCCAGCAGCCAAGACTGGAGCTCTGGAAACACCATATATTTT
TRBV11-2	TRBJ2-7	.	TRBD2	CASSAKTSGSSEQYF	TGTGCCAGCAGCGCGAAGACTAGCGGGAGTAGCGAGCAGTACTTC
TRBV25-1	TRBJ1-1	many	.	CASRQGLTEAFF	TGTGCCAGCAGGCAGGGACTCACTGAAGCTTTCTTT
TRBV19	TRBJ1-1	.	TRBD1	CASSINRGRIYGKTEAFF	TGTGCCAGTAGTATTAACAGGGGGCGCATTTACGGGAAGACTGAAGCTTTCTTT
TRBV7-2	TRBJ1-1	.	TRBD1	CASSLQGALTEAFF	TGTGCCAGCAGCTTACAGGGGGCGCTTACTGAAGCTTTCTTT
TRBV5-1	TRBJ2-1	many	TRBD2	CASSLPHFSGTHNEQFF	TGCGCCAGCAGCTTACCTCACTTTAGCGGGACCCACAATGAGCAGTTCTTC
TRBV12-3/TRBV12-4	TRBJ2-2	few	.	CASSTYSHKNTGELFF	TGTGCCAGCAGTACGTACAGTCACAAGAACACCGGGGAGCTGTTTTTT
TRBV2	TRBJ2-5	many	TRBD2	CASRGLAGGIETQYF	TGTGCCAGCAGAGGACTAGCGGGGGGGATAGAGACCCAGTACTTC
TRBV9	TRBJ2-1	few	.	CASSVDGGNYNEQFF	TGTGCCAGCAGCGTAGACGGTGGAAACTACAATGAGCAGTTCTTC
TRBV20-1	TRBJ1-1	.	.	CSFTRSDKAFF	TGCAGTTTCACGAGGAGCGACAAAGCTTTCTTT
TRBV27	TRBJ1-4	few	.	CASRNPGSGEKLFF	TGTGCCAGCAGGAACCCCGGATCGGGGGAAAAACTGTTTTTT
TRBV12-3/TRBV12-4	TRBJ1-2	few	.	CASSIKIGQRIYGYTF	TGTGCCAGCAGCATCAAAATCGGACAGCGAATCTATGGCTACACCTTC